Described below is a single T cell receptor (beta chain) sequence and its context. The antigen remains undetermined. The source of the sample is a study of TIL therapy for anti-PD-1-resistant metastatic lung cancer. Overall study context: Patients had a median age of approximately 56 years (range roughly 38-85). Tumors carried a median roughly 1.6 non-synonymous mutations per megabase.

The germline V gene encodes CDR1 KGHSH and CDR2 LQKENI. V shed 1 base, J shed 6 bases, and the junction held 7 bases outside the gene matches. This CDR3 contains 15 residues. Study-wide results and limits: Compared with baseline intratumoral T cells, expanded TIL cultures were more clonal and less diverse (around 6% vs 30%).

Described time point: pre-treatment sample, taken before nivolumab and TIL therapy. The tumor samples were excised metastases, mostly pleural nodules or supraclavicular lymph nodes. Sequencing used immunoSEQ v3. TCRdb's table, derived via immunoSEQ multiplex PCR, lists solely in-frame clones and lacks some. Of tens of thousands of clones listed, 71% are singletons. The input for sequencing was tumor tissue, taken at baseline. The origin of this receptor is a person aged 25 to 85 with non-small cell lung cancer. This chain joins TRBV18 and TRBJ2-7; 9 bases are a match to TRBD1. The CDR3 loop is CASSPRRTGEGEQYF. The CDR3 DNA reads TGTGCCAGCTCACCACGGAGGACAGGGGAGGGCGAGCAGTACTTC.